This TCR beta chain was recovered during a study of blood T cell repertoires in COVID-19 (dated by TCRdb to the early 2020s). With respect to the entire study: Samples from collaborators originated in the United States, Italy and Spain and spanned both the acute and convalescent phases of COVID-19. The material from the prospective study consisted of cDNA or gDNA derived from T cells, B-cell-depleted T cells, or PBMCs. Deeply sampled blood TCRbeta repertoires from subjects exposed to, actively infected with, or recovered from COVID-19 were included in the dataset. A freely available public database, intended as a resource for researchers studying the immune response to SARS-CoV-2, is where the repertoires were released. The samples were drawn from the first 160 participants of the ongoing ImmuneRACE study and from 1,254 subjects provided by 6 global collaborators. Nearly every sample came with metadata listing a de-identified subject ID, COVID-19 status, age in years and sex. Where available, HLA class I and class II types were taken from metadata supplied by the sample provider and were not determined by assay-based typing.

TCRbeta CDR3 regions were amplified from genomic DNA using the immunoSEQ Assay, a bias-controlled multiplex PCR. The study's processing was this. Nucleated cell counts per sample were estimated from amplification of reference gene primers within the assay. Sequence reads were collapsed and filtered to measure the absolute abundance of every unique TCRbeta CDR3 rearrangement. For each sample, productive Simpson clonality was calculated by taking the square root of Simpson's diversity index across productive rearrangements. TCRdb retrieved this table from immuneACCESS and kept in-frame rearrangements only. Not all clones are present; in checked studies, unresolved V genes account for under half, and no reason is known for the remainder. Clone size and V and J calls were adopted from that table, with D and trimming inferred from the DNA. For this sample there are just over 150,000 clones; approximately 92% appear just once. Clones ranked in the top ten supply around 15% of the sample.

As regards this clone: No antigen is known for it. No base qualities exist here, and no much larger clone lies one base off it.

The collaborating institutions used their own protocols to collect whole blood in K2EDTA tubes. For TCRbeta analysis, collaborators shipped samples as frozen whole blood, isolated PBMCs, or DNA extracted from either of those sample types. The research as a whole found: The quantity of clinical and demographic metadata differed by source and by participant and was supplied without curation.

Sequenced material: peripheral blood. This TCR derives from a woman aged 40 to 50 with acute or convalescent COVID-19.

The nucleotides are TGTGCCACCAGACTAGCGGCAAAGTCCTACGAGCAGTACTTC. This yields the protein CATRLAAKSYEQYF. The V and J genes are TRBV19 and TRBJ2-7, with 9 bases aligning to TRBD2. Clipping removes 10 bases from V and 1 base from J, with 8 as the unmatched junction base count. The CDR3 sequence holds 14 residues, the cysteine and phenylalanine included. Here the CDR3 DNA is all that survives: 42 bases in frame from base 1. From the germline V gene (reference sequence), CDR1 is LNHDA and CDR2 is SQIVND.